This T cell receptor (beta chain) appears in the sequencing data of a study of T-cell reconstitution after alpha-beta-depleted transplantation in children. V shed 3 bases and J 5 bases; nucleotides not matched to a gene: 10. Germline V gives CDR1 SGHNT, CDR2 YYREEE (reference sequence). The CDR3 length is 15 residues. Preparing the TCRbeta library involved the use of unique molecular identifiers. Each CDR3 protein is one row after TCRdb ran MiXCR on the PCR reads. The table has approximately 240,000 distinct CDR3 sequences, 8% to 9.5% seen once; the top ten hold approximately 5.9%. This rearrangement joins TRBV5-4 to TRBJ1-2; TRBD1 agrees at 7 bases. This TCR was recovered from a human donor who donated a stem cell graft to a child with acute lymphoblastic leukemia. The sample here was PBMCs from the stem cell graft donor, taken from the stem cell graft. The DNA of the CDR3 is TGTGCCAGCAGCTGGCGACAGGGCTTGTTATATGGCTACACCTTC. It translates to CASSWRQGLLYGYTF.